This T cell receptor (beta chain) derives from a study of beta chain features in type 1 diabetes (dated by TCRdb to 2017 to 2018). In the study overall: Mean age, gender distribution, total cell number and subset yield were not different between patients and healthy donors. A total of 107,917,701 sorted cells were examined across all samples, and the number of cells per subset was strongly correlated with RNA yield. In the study, recently diagnosed type 1 diabetes patients and matched healthy donors were compared on the TCRB repertoires of their sorted circulating CD4+ T cell subsets. Whereas all 30 or so donors provided naive and central memory subsets, regulatory and stem cell-like memory subsets were isolated from just 8 patients and roughly 8 healthy donors.

Each donor gave one peripheral blood draw, roughly 110 mL on average, collected into heparinised tubes. Naive, central memory, regulatory and stem cell-like memory CD4+ T cells were sorted on a BD FACSAria II using a panel including CD45RO, CCR7, CD25, CD127, CD95 and CD27. A purity above 95% was achieved for all sorted populations. PBMCs were separated immediately by Lymphoprep density gradient centrifugation and were stained directly, without being cultured. So that batch effects would be minimized, each experiment stained and sorted samples in pairs, pairing one healthy donor with one patient. The High Capacity cDNA Reverse Transcription Kit was used to reverse transcribe all of the isolated RNA, meaning that expressed TCRB transcripts were what got sequenced. Deep immunoSEQ sequencing was performed on naive, central memory and regulatory T cell samples, with an average of roughly 3.5 million total reads per sample. Sorted cells were lysed in RLT buffer, and RNA was extracted using DNase-treated RNeasy Micro or Mini kits according to cell number. To prevent cross-contamination, every cell subset was processed on its own, while patient and healthy donor samples were processed together. Using the immunoSEQ multiplex PCR, TCRB sequences were amplified from cDNA into 87-bp fragments spanning the CDR3 region. Sequencing of the amplicons was performed on the Illumina HiSeq platform. In the original analysis: PCR bias was corrected computationally using synthetic template baselines, and reads within Hamming distance 2 were collapsed, with unmergeable singletons discarded. Reads were aligned against IMGT so that V, D and J genes, CDR3 length and insertions or deletions at six rearrangement sites could be assigned. Within each subset, clonotype counts were normalized to the number of sorted cells before true diversity and Gini coefficients were calculated with the tcR R package. The overlap coefficient, calculated on TCRB nucleotide sequences, was used to measure repertoire sharing. Out-of-frame TCRB sequences from naive cells were analyzed to stand in for the pre-selection repertoire. TCRdb provides this immuneACCESS table in a form limited to in-frame rearrangements. Some clones are lacking; in checked studies, under half of them reflect an unresolved V gene, and why the rest are absent is not known. V and J calls and clone size are as listed in that table; D and trimming were resolved from the DNA. Across this sample there are roughly 250,000 clones, with more than 65% seen only once. The ten largest clones capture about 0.05% of the sample.

General conclusions and limits of the study: In all four CD4+ subsets, TCRB CDR3 length was moderately but significantly shorter in type 1 diabetes patients. Because cDNA rather than genomic DNA was sequenced, highly expressing activated cells could have been over-represented, although no difference in activation and CD3 levels was found between groups. At VDJ recombination sites, type 1 diabetes patients had fewer insertions and more deleted nucleotides, which implies abnormalities in thymic rearrangement. Naive, central memory and regulatory TCRB repertoires appeared more similar among patients than among healthy donors. PCR may preferentially amplify shorter templates, but because patient and control samples were amplified and corrected together, any resulting skew would affect both groups equally. Only small numbers of individuals were included in the HLA sub-analyses, which left unresolved whether HLA type had any influence on TCRB rearrangement.

On this clone itself: Its recognized antigen is unknown. There are no base qualities to consult, and no much larger clone falls within one base.

The specimen was naive CD4+ T cells from blood. This specimen's cell subset or site label, per the study, means: true naive CD4+ T cells. This TCR was recovered from a young man in good health.

CDR3 region: CATSSRTSGRSVQYF. The nucleotides are TGTGCCACCAGCAGCCGGACTAGCGGGAGGTCGGTTCAGTACTTC. The receptor chain draws on TRBV15 and TRBJ2-4; a stretch of 14 junction bases matches TRBD2. The junction shows trimming of 3 bases on V and 11 bases on J, and the gene matches do not reach 6 bases of it. The CDR3 runs 15 residues from the cysteine to the phenylalanine. Only the CDR3 DNA is retained, 45 bases long and in frame from the first base. Via the germline V gene (reference sequence), CDR1 is LNHNV and CDR2 YYDKDF.